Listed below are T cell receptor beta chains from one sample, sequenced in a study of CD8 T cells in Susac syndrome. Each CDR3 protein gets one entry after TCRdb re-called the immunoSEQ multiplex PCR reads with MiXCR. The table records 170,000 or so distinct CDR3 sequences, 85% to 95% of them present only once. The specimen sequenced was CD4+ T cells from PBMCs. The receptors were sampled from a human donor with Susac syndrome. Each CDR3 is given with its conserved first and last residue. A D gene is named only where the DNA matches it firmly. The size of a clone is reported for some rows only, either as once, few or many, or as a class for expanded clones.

DNA: TGTGCCAGCAGCCGACAGCCCAATCAGCCCCAGCATTTT
CDR3: CASSRQPNQPQHF
D: -
size: -
V: TRBV6-5
J: TRBJ1-5

DNA: TGCAGTGCTAGTCGAGCGGAGGTATCCAAAAACATTCAGTACTTC
CDR3: CSASRAEVSKNIQYF
D: -
size: -
V: TRBV20-1
J: TRBJ2-4

DNA: TGTGCCAGCAGTTATACTAGCGGGAGCTCTAATGAGCAGTTCTTC
CDR3: CASSYTSGSSNEQFF
D: TRBD2
size: -
V: TRBV6-2/TRBV6-3
J: TRBJ2-1

DNA: TGTGCCAGTATACAGACTAGCGGAATCGGTAATGAGCAGTTCTTC
CDR3: CASIQTSGIGNEQFF
D: TRBD2
size: -
V: TRBV28
J: TRBJ2-1

DNA: TGTGCCAGCAGTGCCGACACCCATAGCAATCAGCCCCAGCATTTT
CDR3: CASSADTHSNQPQHF
D: -
size: -
V: TRBV27
J: TRBJ1-5

DNA: TGTGCCAGCAGCCAAGTGGCAGGGCTCTATGGCTACACCTTC
CDR3: CASSQVAGLYGYTF
D: -
size: -
V: TRBV3-1
J: TRBJ1-2

DNA: TGTGCCAGCACCGAGGAACTAGCCAAAAACATTCAGTACTTC
CDR3: CASTEELAKNIQYF
D: -
size: -
V: TRBV2
J: TRBJ2-4

DNA: TGTGCCAGCAGCTTTCGAAGGGGGGGCACCGGGGAGCTGTTTTTT
CDR3: CASSFRRGGTGELFF
D: -
size: -
V: TRBV7-8
J: TRBJ2-2

DNA: TGCAGCGTCTCGGGACAGGCGATGAACACTGAAGCTTTCTTT
CDR3: CSVSGQAMNTEAFF
D: TRBD1
size: once
V: TRBV29-1
J: TRBJ1-1

DNA: TGTGCCAGCAGCCCGAGACAGGGCCCTATCGGTGGGACTGAAGCTTTCTTT
CDR3: CASSPRQGPIGGTEAFF
D: TRBD1
size: -
V: TRBV7-8
J: TRBJ1-1

DNA: TGTGCCAGCAGCCGAGACAGGGCCTCCTACAATGAGCAGTTCTTC
CDR3: CASSRDRASYNEQFF
D: TRBD1
size: -
V: TRBV7-9
J: TRBJ2-1

DNA: TGTGCCAGCAGTGGTATCACTGGGGCCAACGTCCTGACTTTC
CDR3: CASSGITGANVLTF
D: -
size: -
V: TRBV2
J: TRBJ2-6

DNA: TGTGCCAGCCTCCTTGCAGGGGAAGCTTTCTTT
CDR3: CASLLAGEAFF
D: -
size: -
V: TRBV2
J: TRBJ1-1

DNA: TGTGCCAGCAGTCCCTTACAGGACAGGTCGAAATACAATCAGCCCCAGCATTTT
CDR3: CASSPLQDRSKYNQPQHF
D: TRBD1
size: -
V: TRBV27
J: TRBJ1-5

DNA: TGTGCCAGCGTAAAGGGGGGGTCGCCCTACGAGCAGTACTTC
CDR3: CASVKGGSPYEQYF
D: -
size: -
V: TRBV2
J: TRBJ2-7

DNA: TGTGCCAGCAGCCCGATGGGACTAGCGGGGGACAATGAGCAGTTCTTC
CDR3: CASSPMGLAGDNEQFF
D: TRBD2
size: -
V: TRBV7-3
J: TRBJ2-1

DNA: TGTGCCACCAGCCCAGGGGGGACTGAAGCTTTCTTT
CDR3: CATSPGGTEAFF
D: TRBD1
size: -
V: TRBV15
J: TRBJ1-1

DNA: TGTGCCAGCAGAACCTGGACAGGGGGCTTGGAGAACGAGCAGTACTTC
CDR3: CASRTWTGGLENEQYF
D: TRBD1
size: -
V: TRBV11-2
J: TRBJ2-7

DNA: TGTGCCAGCAGCTACTCGGACAGAAACTATGGCTACACCTTC
CDR3: CASSYSDRNYGYTF
D: -
size: -
V: TRBV7-9
J: TRBJ1-2

DNA: TGCAGTGCTAGGGGACTAGCGGGAGGGGGGGAGCAGTACTTC
CDR3: CSARGLAGGGEQYF
D: TRBD2
size: -
V: TRBV20-1
J: TRBJ2-7

DNA: TGCGCCAGCAGACTGGGACTAGCGGGAGTTAGTGAGCAGTTCTTC
CDR3: CASRLGLAGVSEQFF
D: TRBD2
size: -
V: TRBV4-3
J: TRBJ2-1

DNA: TGTGCCAGCAGTTTGGTCACAGGGGCAGTGAACGAGCAGTTCTTC
CDR3: CASSLVTGAVNEQFF
D: TRBD1
size: -
V: TRBV12-3/TRBV12-4
J: TRBJ2-1

DNA: TGTGCCAGCAGCCTAGGGTGGGGCACTGAAGCTTTCTTT
CDR3: CASSLGWGTEAFF
D: -
size: -
V: TRBV12-3/TRBV12-4
J: TRBJ1-1

DNA: TGTGCCAGCAGCACACAACGGACTTCAGGGTCTACCTCCTACAATGAGCAGTTCTTC
CDR3: CASSTQRTSGSTSYNEQFF
D: -
size: -
V: TRBV7-9
J: TRBJ2-1

DNA: TGTGCCAGCAGTAGGGGCGGAATGGAGACCCAGTACTTC
CDR3: CASSRGGMETQYF
D: -
size: -
V: TRBV7-3
J: TRBJ2-5

DNA: TGTGCCAGCAGCTCCGGGACAGGAATTTACAATGAGCAGTTCTTC
CDR3: CASSSGTGIYNEQFF
D: TRBD1
size: -
V: TRBV7-9
J: TRBJ2-1

DNA: TGTGCCAGCAGTTTATTTGGTCCCCGCACAGATACGCAGTATTTT
CDR3: CASSLFGPRTDTQYF
D: -
size: -
V: TRBV27
J: TRBJ2-3

DNA: TGCGCCAGCAGCTTGCGACAGGCGAACACTGAAGCTTTCTTT
CDR3: CASSLRQANTEAFF
D: -
size: few
V: TRBV5-1
J: TRBJ1-1

DNA: TGTGCCTTCCGGACAGGACGAGAGACCCAGTACTTC
CDR3: CAFRTGRETQYF
D: TRBD1
size: -
V: TRBV30
J: TRBJ2-5

DNA: TGCAGTGCTAGAGATGGGACTAAGACTTTCTCCTACAATGAGCAGTTCTTC
CDR3: CSARDGTKTFSYNEQFF
D: TRBD2
size: -
V: TRBV20-1
J: TRBJ2-1

DNA: TGCGCCAGCAGTCACTCCGGACGGAATCACAATGAGCAGTTCTTC
CDR3: CASSHSGRNHNEQFF
D: -
size: -
V: TRBV23-1
J: TRBJ2-1

DNA: TGTGCCAGCAGTGACCAGGGACCTGATAAGCAGTATTTT
CDR3: CASSDQGPDKQYF
D: -
size: -
V: TRBV6-4
J: TRBJ2-3

DNA: TGTGCCAGCAGCGTAGTAGCACTAAACTATGGCTACACCTTC
CDR3: CASSVVALNYGYTF
D: -
size: -
V: TRBV9
J: TRBJ1-2

DNA: TGTGCCAGTAGGACTTACACACACGCGAACACCGGGGAGCTGTTTTTT
CDR3: CASRTYTHANTGELFF
D: -
size: -
V: TRBV7-9
J: TRBJ2-2

DNA: TGTGCCAGCAGCTTCCCCGCACTTAGGAGCTCCTACGAGCAGTACTTC
CDR3: CASSFPALRSSYEQYF
D: -
size: -
V: TRBV7-9
J: TRBJ2-7

DNA: TGTGCCAGCAGCCAACGGACTAGTGGCAATGAGCAGTTCTTC
CDR3: CASSQRTSGNEQFF
D: TRBD2
size: few
V: TRBV4-2
J: TRBJ2-1

DNA: TGTGCCAGTAGTATGGGACTAGCGGGAGGAAATGAGCAGTTCTTC
CDR3: CASSMGLAGGNEQFF
D: TRBD2
size: -
V: TRBV19
J: TRBJ2-1

DNA: TGTGCCAGCAACAGACAGGGCCTAAGCAATCAGCCCCAGCATTTT
CDR3: CASNRQGLSNQPQHF
D: TRBD1
size: -
V: TRBV2
J: TRBJ1-5

DNA: TGTGCCAGCAGCTCCGCCTTGTGGCAGGGGAAGGATGAGCAGTTCTTC
CDR3: CASSSALWQGKDEQFF
D: -
size: -
V: TRBV5-6
J: TRBJ2-1

DNA: TGCAGTGCCAGCCAAGGACTAGCAGGTCTTGGGAAGGAGCAGTTCTTC
CDR3: CSASQGLAGLGKEQFF
D: TRBD2
size: -
V: TRBV20-1
J: TRBJ2-1

DNA: TGTGCCAGCAGCTTAGAGCGCAGCGGGGGCTACACCTTC
CDR3: CASSLERSGGYTF
D: -
size: once
V: TRBV7-2
J: TRBJ1-2

DNA: TGTGCCAGCAGCAGATCAGGGAGTGAGCAGTTCTTC
CDR3: CASSRSGSEQFF
D: -
size: -
V: TRBV6-5
J: TRBJ2-1

DNA: TGTGCCAGCAGTCGGGACTACACAGATACGCAGTATTTT
CDR3: CASSRDYTDTQYF
D: TRBD2
size: once
V: TRBV27
J: TRBJ2-3

DNA: TGTGCCTGGGGAGGACAGTTCGCTGAAGCTTTCTTT
CDR3: CAWGGQFAEAFF
D: -
size: once
V: TRBV30
J: TRBJ1-1

DNA: TGTGCCAGTAGTGGGACTGACTCGGAGACCCAGTACTTC
CDR3: CASSGTDSETQYF
D: -
size: -
V: TRBV19
J: TRBJ2-5

DNA: TGTGCCAGCACCCGCCGGGAGAGGGCGTGGGGCTACACCTTC
CDR3: CASTRRERAWGYTF
D: -
size: -
V: TRBV28
J: TRBJ1-2

DNA: TGCAGTGCTAGAGATCCAGCGAAGGCCCAGTACTTC
CDR3: CSARDPAKAQYF
D: -
size: -
V: TRBV20-1
J: TRBJ2-5